One and the same sample provided the 21 T cell receptor beta chains below, sequenced in a study of Tregs in tolerant kidney transplant recipients. Sequenced by immunoSEQ multiplex PCR; TCRdb stores in-frame clones only, minus some. The repertoire consists of 200,000 to 300,000 clones, with roughly 84% occurring once and the leading ten covering 0.55% to 0.65%. Sample: CD4+ T cells from blood. The source of these receptors is a human donor in good health.

The V gene is TRBV6-1, the J gene TRBJ2-7, with 16 bases fitting TRBD2. The trim removed 10 bases at V and 5 bases at J, leaving 5 bases unmatched. CDR1 is MNHNS, CDR2 SASEGT, per germline. The CDR3 is made up of 14 amino acids. The CDR3 coding sequence is TGTGCCATGGGACTAGCGGGAGGGCTTAACGAGCAGTACTTC. Translation: CAMGLAGGLNEQYF.

The chain carries TRBV7-9 and TRBJ2-1, with D possibly matching TRBD1 (5 bases). The CDR3 is 13 amino acids. Trimming took off 2 bases at V and 6 bases at J, with 8 bases between the two ends. In germline, CDR1 is SEHNR, CDR2 FQNEAQ (reference sequence). The CDR3 spells CASSLSRANEQFF. As DNA, the CDR3 is TGTGCCAGCAGCTTATCCAGGGCCAATGAGCAGTTCTTC. The whole variable domain, remainder taken from reference TRBV7-9 and TRBJ2-1, is DTGVSQNPRHKITKRGQNVTFRCDPISEHNRLYWYRQTLGQGPEFLTYFQNEAQLEKSRLLSDRFSAERPKGSFSTLEIQRTEQGDSAMYLCASSLSRANEQFFGPGTRLTVL.

The chain recombines TRBV5-6 with TRBJ1-2; D call uncertain. Trimming pared 4 bases from V and 1 base from J, leaving 5 bases between. CDR1 SGHDT and CDR2 YYEEEE come from the germline V gene. The CDR3 loop spans 12 amino acids. CDR3 in DNA: TGTGCCAGCAGCGTCCTTAACTATGGCTACACCTTC. It codes for CASSVLNYGYTF.

The chain links TRBV19 to TRBJ2-5; 10 bases are a match to TRBD2. The CDR3 is 19 amino acids. With V trimmed by 0 bases and J by 2 bases, 12 bases remained unmatched. Looked up from germline, CDR1 is LNHDA and CDR2 is SQIVND (reference sequence). This chain's CDR3 is CASSIESELAGGQQETQYF. In nucleotides, the CDR3 is TGTGCCAGTAGTATAGAATCTGAGTTAGCGGGGGGACAACAAGAGACCCAGTACTTC.

V usage is TRBV18 and J usage is TRBJ2-4; 7 bases agree with TRBD2. Per germline, CDR1 KGHSH and CDR2 LQKENI. The ends lost 3 bases at V and 2 bases at J; junction bases unmatched: 19. The CDR3 is 20 amino acids. The CDR3 coding sequence is TGTGCCAGCTCACCCCCCTTATCGGCTAGCGGAAATCCAACCAAAAACATTCAGTACTTC. This encodes CASSPPLSASGNPTKNIQYF.

Here the CDR3 DNA reads TGTGCCAGCAGTGAAACTTATAGAGCCGAAAAACTGTTTTTT. Translated: CASSETYRAEKLFF. This sequence joins TRBV6-5 and TRBJ1-4; D unresolved. The CDR3 has 14 amino acids. Germline V gene data show CDR1 as MNHEY and CDR2 as SVGAGI. Trimming cost V 5 bases and J 8 bases, with 15 bases left between them.

This clone was seen a few times. This chain uses TRBV6-4 with TRBJ1-4; tentatively, D is TRBD1 (5 bases). V was trimmed by 6 bases and J by 8 bases, leaving 16 bases between them. Per germline, CDR1 MRHNA and CDR2 SNTAGT. This CDR3 has 14 residues. Written as DNA, the CDR3 is TGTGCCAGCAGGACCGGGACTGCTGACGAAAAACTGTTTTTT. It translates to CASRTGTADEKLFF.

The sample holds one count of this clone. The CDR3 coding sequence is TGTGCCAGCAGCTTAGAGGGGACCAGCTATGAGCAGTTCTTC. Translation gives CASSLEGTSYEQFF. The chain couples TRBV11-3 to TRBJ2-1; D might be TRBD1 or TRBD2, each matching 5 bases. Germline V gene lookup returns CDR1 SGHNT and CDR2 YENEEA. Trimming pared 0 bases from V and 8 bases from J, leaving 11 bases between. The CDR3 runs to 14 residues.

This chain links TRBV2 with TRBJ1-5; TRBD1 might be the D (6 bases). Looked up from germline, CDR1 is SNHLY and CDR2 is FYNNEI. The germline V and J ends were trimmed by 7 bases and 0 bases, with 16 bases remaining between them. This CDR3 is built from 16 residues. CDR3 protein: CASKSGRGLSNQPQHF. CDR3 in DNA: TGTGCCAGCAAAAGCGGCAGGGGACTTAGCAATCAGCCCCAGCATTTT.

The chain joins TRBV15 to TRBJ2-2; 7 bases agree with TRBD1. Germline V gene sequence: CDR1 LNHNV, CDR2 YYDKDF (reference sequence). The CDR3 has 19 amino acids. V lost 3 bases to trimming and J lost 0 bases; unmatched junction nucleotides: 13. The CDR3 DNA is TGTGCCACCAGCAGCCCCTTAGGGGGCAGGCTCGCGAACACCGGGGAGCTGTTTTTT. It encodes CATSSPLGGRLANTGELFF.

The J gene is TRBJ2-3, the V gene TRBV18; D possibly matches TRBD1 or TRBD2 (5 bases each). Trimming left V 6 bases short and J 5 bases short, with 15 bases between. The germline V gene has CDR1 KGHSH and CDR2 LQKENI. This CDR3 is built from 14 residues. CDR3 coding DNA: TGTGCCAGCTCGCTGGCCGGGGACGGAGATACGCAGTATTTT. Protein sequence: CASSLAGDGDTQYF.

V is TRBV6-1 and J is TRBJ2-4; D is unclear. There are 14 residues in the CDR3. Germline V lookup: CDR1 MNHNS, CDR2 SASEGT. V lost 8 bases, J lost 0 bases, and 11 bases lay in between. The CDR3 bases are TGTGCCAGCGTTGCCATCCTAGCCAAAAACATTCAGTACTTC. Protein product: CASVAILAKNIQYF.

The chain links TRBV19 to TRBJ1-4, with 11 bases lining up with TRBD1. CDR1 and CDR2 (germline): LNHDA, SQIVND (reference sequence). V gave up 4 bases and J gave up 1 base; unmatched junction bases: 5. CDR3 size: 17 residues. CDR3 loop: CASSTRGQGVTNEKLFF. The CDR3, as DNA: TGTGCCAGTAGTACCCGGGGACAGGGGGTAACTAATGAAAAACTGTTTTTT. Supplemented by reference TRBV19 and TRBJ1-4, the full variable domain reads DGGITQSPKYLFRKEGQNVTLSCEQNLNHDAMYWYRQDPGQGLRLIYYSQIVNDFQKGDIAEGYSVSREKKESFPLTVTSAQKNPTAFYLCASSTRGQGVTNEKLFFGSGTQLSVL.

This clone was seen just once. The V gene is TRBV10-3, the J gene TRBJ2-2; D perhaps matches TRBD2 (6 bases). Trimming removed 5 bases at V and 4 bases at J, with 17 bases between. Germline lookup yields CDR1 ENHRY and CDR2 SYGVKD. The CDR3 is made up of 16 amino acids. The CDR3 sequence: CAISPGGNQGTGELFF. The CDR3 DNA reads TGTGCCATCAGTCCTGGGGGGAATCAGGGCACCGGGGAGCTGTTTTTT.

In this sample, this clone turned up a few times. V usage is TRBV5-4 and J usage is TRBJ2-7, with D possibly matching TRBD2 (5 bases). CDR1 is SGHNT and CDR2 is YYREEE in the germline V gene (reference sequence). The V end was cut by 0 bases, the J end by 2 bases, with 15 bases between. The CDR3 extends over 16 amino acids. The CDR3 DNA is TGTGCCAGCAGCTTGGCCCGGGGAATAGTCACCTACGAGCAGTACTTC. Translation gives CASSLARGIVTYEQYF.

The J gene is TRBJ1-2, the V gene TRBV6-5, with a possible D match to TRBD1 (5 bases). Germline assignment: CDR1 MNHEY and CDR2 SVGAGI. This CDR3 spans 16 amino acids. The V end lost 0 bases, the J end lost 0 bases, and 11 bases lay between the germline ends. CDR3 loop: CASSYSTANSNYGYTF. In nucleotides, the CDR3 is TGTGCCAGCAGTTACTCGACAGCTAATTCTAACTATGGCTACACCTTC.

The chain combines TRBV19 with TRBJ2-4; weak D call: TRBD1 (5 bases). Trimming took 1 base from V and 3 from J, leaving 13 bases between them. Per the germline V gene, CDR1 is LNHDA and CDR2 is SQIVND (reference sequence). The CDR3 totals 16 residues. CDR3 sequence: CASSIGTGVFKNIQYF. Written as DNA, the CDR3 is TGTGCCAGTAGTATAGGAACAGGCGTCTTCAAAAACATTCAGTACTTC.

J is TRBJ2-5 and V is TRBV11-1; 10 nucleotides align to TRBD1. The CDR3 sequence is 17 residues long. Germline CDR1 and CDR2: SGHAT and FQDESV (reference sequence). Trimming at V came to 6 bases and at J to 7 bases, leaving 17 bases not matched to a gene. The CDR3 loop reads CASSERRTGGFFGTQYF. CDR3 bases: TGTGCCAGCAGTGAGCGAAGGACAGGGGGATTTTTTGGGACCCAGTACTTC.

V usage is TRBV18 and J usage is TRBJ2-1; the match to TRBD2 covers 7 bases. The germline gives CDR1 KGHSH, CDR2 LQKENI. The length of the CDR3 is 15 residues. With V trimmed by 4 bases and J by 3 bases, 6 bases remained unmatched. The CDR3 reads CASSLQRERYNEQFF. Here the CDR3 DNA reads TGTGCCAGCTCACTTCAGCGGGAACGCTACAATGAGCAGTTCTTC.

The chain has TRBV10-2 and TRBJ2-6; 9 bases map to TRBD2. The CDR3 length is 18 residues. The V and J ends lost 6 bases and 0 bases, in that order; junction bases with no gene match: 9. Germline V gives CDR1 WSHSY, CDR2 SAAADI. CDR3 loop: CASSLLAGDNSGANVLTF. DNA for the CDR3: TGCGCCAGCAGCCTATTAGCGGGGGACAACTCTGGGGCCAACGTCCTGACTTTC.

The sample holds one count of this clone. V gene TRBV6-5 combines with J gene TRBJ2-5; the match to TRBD2 covers 7 bases. The J call may be in error: the DNA end matches TRBJ2-7 better. CDR1 is MNHEY, CDR2 SVGAGI, per germline. This CDR3 spans 15 amino acids. The CDR3 DNA sequence: TGTGCCAGCAGGAGAGTGGCTAGCGGAACCTACGAGCAGTACTTC. Encoded protein: CASRRVASGTYEQYF.